The T cell receptor beta chain under discussion was sequenced for a study of T cells after yellow fever vaccination. Across the whole study: Researchers used SMART-Seq v4 Ultra Low Input to prepare fractions that had low cell numbers.

Study conclusions and caveats: The secondary response peaked faster, at day 5 versus 15, but was weaker. Sorted repertoires could include abundant contaminating clonotypes from bulk cells. Subsequent booster samples again held most clones from primary vaccination (less than 98% CD4, 85% to 90% CD8).

Germline lookup yields CDR1 LNHNV and CDR2 YYDKDF (reference sequence). Trimming stripped 0 bases from V and 0 bases from J, with 15 bases between. This CDR3 contains 18 residues. One entry per CDR3 protein results from TCRdb running MiXCR on the 5' RACE reads. The sample records nearly 550,000 distinct CDR3 sequences, about 19% being singletons. Notes on this clonotype: Antigen: not known.

The material was PBMCs, obtained 15 days after the yellow fever booster vaccination. This TCR was sampled from a man aged 25 to 45 who received the YFV17D yellow fever vaccine. This chain uses TRBV15 with TRBJ2-1, with unresolved D. The CDR3 coding sequence is TGTGCCACCAGCAGAGATTTAGGCAGTCCGAGCTCCTACAATGAGCAGTTCTTC. Residues: CATSRDLGSPSSYNEQFF.